The present T cell receptor beta chain was sequenced within a study of cytomegalovirus exposure and HLA in healthy donors. Primers: 60 Vbeta forward and 13 Jbeta reverse. Study processing details: In a later analysis, around 10 million of approximately 81 million unique beta chains occurred in at least two donors. TCRdb keeps only in-frame clones here, not all; method: immunoSEQ multiplex PCR. V and J calls and clone size follow that table, whereas D and trimming were derived from the DNA. The sample holds 140,000 to 150,000 clones; around 79% are singletons and the top ten take 6.7%. About this clone: Antigen unknown.

The study's findings and limits: Analysis was carried out at a later point, and it linked a missense DCLRE1C variant to TCR beta V- and J-gene trimming.

This CDR3 has 17 residues. V lost 2 bases to trimming and J lost 5 bases; unmatched junction nucleotides: 10. CDR1 MNHNS and CDR2 SASEGT come from the germline V gene. The clonotype comes from a middle-aged woman in good health and CMV-seropositive. The chain links TRBV6-1 to TRBJ2-3, with TRBD1 identical over 10 bases. Sample: PBMCs. CDR3 loop: CASSEKGQGRSRDTQYF. The CDR3 DNA is TGTGCCAGCAGTGAAAAGGGACAGGGGCGATCCAGAGATACGCAGTATTTT.